This T cell receptor (beta chain) stems from a study of CD8 T cells in Susac syndrome. Random hexamers were used to reverse transcribe the RNA input (about 0.5 to 1 ug). Via MiXCR, TCRdb re-called the immunoSEQ multiplex PCR reads, giving one row per CDR3 protein. This sample has around 150,000 distinct CDR3 sequences, with nearly 97% found just once. The V gene lost 5 bases and the J gene lost 6 bases, with 14 bases spanning the gap. The CDR3 sequence is 14 residues long. A single count supports this clonotype. The gene calls are TRBV12-3 or TRBV12-4 and TRBJ2-4, with D unclear. The material sequenced was CD4+ T cells from PBMCs. This TCR was sampled from a human donor with Susac syndrome. For the CDR3, the DNA is TGTGCCAGCAGTCCTCGGTCCGGGTTAAACATTCAGTACTTC. This sequence encodes CASSPRSGLNIQYF.